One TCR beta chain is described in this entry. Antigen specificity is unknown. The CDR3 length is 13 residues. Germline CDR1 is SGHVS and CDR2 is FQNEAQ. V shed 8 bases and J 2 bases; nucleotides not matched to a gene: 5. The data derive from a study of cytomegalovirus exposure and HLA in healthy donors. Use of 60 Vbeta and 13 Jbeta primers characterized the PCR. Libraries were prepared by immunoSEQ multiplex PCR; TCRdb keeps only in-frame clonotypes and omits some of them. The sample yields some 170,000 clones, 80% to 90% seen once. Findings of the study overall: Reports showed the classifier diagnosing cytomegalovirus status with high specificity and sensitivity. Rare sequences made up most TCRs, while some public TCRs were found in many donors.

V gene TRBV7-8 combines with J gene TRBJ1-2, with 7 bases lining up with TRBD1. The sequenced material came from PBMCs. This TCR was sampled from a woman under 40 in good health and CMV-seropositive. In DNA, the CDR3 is TGTGCCAGCGGAACAGGGGAAAACTATGGCTACACCTTC. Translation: CASGTGENYGYTF.